The clone carrying this T cell receptor (beta chain) appeared once. Its specificity is not known. This sample was taken from a study of OX40 agonist ivuxolimab in advanced cancers. Study results and limitations: Which antigen the expanded peripheral T cells recognized is unknown.

The CDR3 totals 14 residues. V lost 5 bases and J 2 bases, leaving 13 bases between the germline ends. Blood sampling took place at baseline, cycle 4 day 1, and cycle 7 day 1. Repertoires were generated with immunoSEQ multiplex PCR, while TCRdb's copy carries only in-frame clones and drops some. The sample lists tens of thousands of clones, 87% occurring once. Sequencing was performed on CD4+ or CD8+ T cells sorted from blood, taken in a trial of the OX40 agonist ivuxolimab. The chain recombines TRBV5-3 with TRBJ1-2; D remains unclear. TRBV5-3 is treated as an ORF (open reading frame) with a function not yet certain. This sequence was found in an adult with an advanced solid tumor such as melanoma, head and neck, liver or kidney cancer. The CDR3 sequence: CARRLPTRNYGYTF. CDR3 DNA sequence: TGTGCCAGAAGACTCCCTACGAGGAACTATGGCTACACCTTC.